Listed here are 21 T cell receptor beta chains from one sample, sequenced in a study of T cells in Graves' hyperthyroidism and ophthalmopathy. The source material, RNA transcripts, was used to amplify TCR beta CDR3 regions. With the HTBI primer set, the TCR CDR3 went through a first round of RT-PCR. TCRdb re-called the multiplex PCR reads through MiXCR, storing one row per CDR3 protein. Here the sample spans more than 300,000 distinct CDR3 sequences, 13% being singletons. Sequencing input: blood. The receptor source for this set is a woman in her late teens or twenties with Graves' hyperthyroidism.

Notes on this clonotype: A much larger clone sits a single nucleotide away, making a read error possible. The CDR3 DNA follows: TGTGCCAGCAGTTGGGCCGGGACAGTTAATTCACCCCACCACTTT. Translating it yields CASSWAGTVNSPHHF. The rearrangement links TRBV27 to TRBJ1-6, with TRBD1 matching over 7 bases. Germline V gene data show CDR1 as MNHEY and CDR2 as SMNVEV (reference sequence). This CDR3 contains 15 residues.

The sample holds many counts of this clonotype. CDR3 region: CAISEDGGDEKLFF. The CDR3 region has the DNA TGTGCCATCAGTGAGGATGGGGGGGATGAAAAACTGTTTTTT. The chain is built from TRBV10-3 and TRBJ1-4; TRBD1 is a possible D gene (5 bases). Germline V lookup: CDR1 ENHRY, CDR2 SYGVKD. CDR3 length: 14 amino acids. V dropped 2 bases and J dropped 6 bases, with 10 bases sitting between them.

The V call is TRBV12-3 or TRBV12-4, the J call TRBJ2-3, with D possibly TRBD2 on 6 matching bases. This CDR3 has 13 residues. V dropped 7 bases and J dropped 2 bases, with 10 bases sitting between them. The DNA of the CDR3 is TGTGCCAGCACCTGGGGGGACACAGATACGCAGTATTTT. Translation gives CASTWGDTDTQYF.

For this clonotype: A much larger clone lies a single base off, so this may be a read error. V usage is TRBV7-2 and J usage is TRBJ2-3; D is uncertain. Trimming left V 1 base short and J 0 bases short, with 8 bases between. The CDR3 covers 15 residues. The V gene's germline CDR1 is SGHTA and CDR2 FQGNSA. The CDR3 here is CASSLEPTSTDTQYF. In DNA form, the CDR3 reads TGTGCCAGCAGCTTAGAACCCACTAGCACAGATACGCAGTATTTT.

This clonotype was observed at least ten times. The genes are TRBV2 and TRBJ1-1, with D unclear. Germline V gene data show CDR1 as SNHLY and CDR2 as FYNNEI. V dropped 5 bases and J dropped 0 bases, with 7 bases sitting between them. The CDR3 covers 13 residues. CDR3: CASSSDVNTEAFF. DNA for the CDR3: TGTGCCAGCAGTTCGGACGTGAACACTGAAGCTTTCTTT.

In its sample, this clonotype was seen many times. This CDR3 is CASSQGYQGGGYTF. The CDR3, as DNA: TGTGCCAGCAGCCAAGGCTACCAGGGAGGGGGCTACACCTTC. This chain links TRBV3-1 with TRBJ1-2, with D possibly TRBD1 on 5 matching bases. Per germline, CDR1 LGHDT and CDR2 YNNKEL (reference sequence). This CDR3 comprises 14 residues. V was cut by 1 base and J by 8 bases, with 14 bases left in between.

The table lists this clonotype with many counts. The chain links TRBV30 to TRBJ1-3; 7 nucleotides line up with TRBD1. V shed 5 bases, J shed 4 bases, and the junction held 8 bases outside the gene matches. The CDR3 length is 14 residues. CDR1 GTSNPN and CDR2 SVGIG come from the germline V gene (reference sequence). Here the CDR3 reads CAWESGTVGNTIYF. In nucleotides, the CDR3 is TGTGCCTGGGAGTCCGGGACAGTAGGAAACACCATATATTTT.

As concerns this clonotype: A much larger clonotype is one base distant, so this may be a read error. The genes are TRBV28 and TRBJ2-7; D remains unclear. The CDR3 length is 13 residues. Germline V gene data show CDR1 as MDHEN and CDR2 as SYDVKM. With 6 bases removed from V and 2 bases from J, the gap between germline ends came to 11 bases. As DNA, the CDR3 is TGTGCCAGCAGCGGAGCAAGCGCCTACGAGCAGTACTTC. Translating it yields CASSGASAYEQYF.

This clonotype was detected many times. This chain connects TRBV7-2 to TRBJ2-3; 7 bases map to TRBD2. CDR1 is SGHTA and CDR2 is FQGNSA in the germline V gene. V shed 5 bases, J shed 2 bases, and the junction held 7 bases outside the gene matches. This CDR3 contains 15 residues. The CDR3 protein is CASSPLAESTDTQYF. DNA for the CDR3: TGTGCCAGCAGCCCCCTAGCGGAGTCCACAGATACGCAGTATTTT.

This clonotype was detected many times. This chain links TRBV12-3 or TRBV12-4 with TRBJ2-2; 7 nucleotides agree with TRBD1. V trimming: 3 bases; J trimming: 2 bases; junction bases outside the gene matches: 3. CDR3 length equals 15 residues. DNA of the CDR3: TGTGCCAGCAGTTTGAGACAGGGCAACACCGGGGAGCTGTTTTTT. Its protein is CASSLRQGNTGELFF.

There are many counts of this clonotype. The chain combines TRBV7-2 with TRBJ2-7; TRBD2 might be the D (6 bases). Germline CDR1 reads SGHTA; CDR2 reads FQGNSA. The CDR3 spans 16 residues. With 2 bases removed from V and 2 bases from J, the gap between germline ends came to 16 bases. CDR3 sequence (DNA): TGTGCCAGCAGCTTATCTGGTAGCGGACCAGCCTACGAGCAGTACTTC. Its translation is CASSLSGSGPAYEQYF.

There are a few counts of this clonotype. The V gene is TRBV13, the J gene TRBJ2-2, with 7 bases that match TRBD2. Germline CDR1 and CDR2: PRHDT and FYEKMQ (reference sequence). There are 15 residues in the CDR3. V gave up 4 bases and J gave up 0 bases; unmatched junction bases: 2. CDR3 in DNA: TGTGCCAGCAGCTGGACTAGAACGAACACCGGGGAGCTGTTTTTT. This sequence encodes CASSWTRTNTGELFF.

The table lists this clonotype with many counts. This rearrangement joins TRBV2 to TRBJ1-1; D is possibly TRBD1 (6 bases). V shed 6 bases and J shed 4 bases, with 15 bases lying between them. This CDR3 contains 14 residues. The germline gives CDR1 SNHLY, CDR2 FYNNEI. The CDR3 is CASSLDRTFTEAFF. The CDR3 nucleotides read TGTGCCAGCAGCCTGGACAGAACCTTCACTGAAGCTTTCTTT.

This clonotype was counted only a few times. The chain couples TRBV7-2 to TRBJ2-3; maybe TRBD2 (5 bases). Germline CDR1 reads SGHTA; CDR2 reads FQGNSA. Deletions cut 5 bases from V and 0 bases from J, with 12 bases between. The CDR3 has 15 amino acids. The CDR3, as DNA: TGTGCCAGCAGCACTACTAGAAGGAGCACAGATACGCAGTATTTT. This codes for CASSTTRRSTDTQYF. Filled out from reference TRBV7-2 and TRBJ2-3, the complete variable domain reads GAGVSQSPSNKVTEKGKDVELRCDPISGHTALYWYRQSLGQGLEFLIYFQGNSAPDKSGLPSDRFSAERTGGSVSTLTIQRTQQEDSAVYLCASSTTRRSTDTQYFGPGTRLTVL.

This clonotype was counted ten times or more. The V call is TRBV6-2 or TRBV6-3, the J call TRBJ2-7, with TRBD2 identical over 10 bases. CDR3 length: 14 residues. The V and J ends lost 6 bases and 6 bases, in that order; junction bases with no gene match: 8. Germline values: CDR1 MNHEY, CDR2 SVGEGT. CDR3 DNA sequence: TGTGCCAGCAGATCAAGCGGGAGGGCCGTCGAGCAGTACTTC. Protein: CASRSSGRAVEQYF.

The chain uses TRBV27 and TRBJ2-3, with 7 bases aligning to TRBD1. With 3 bases clipped from V and 5 bases from J, the junction kept 5 bases outside the gene matches. The CDR3 is 14 amino acids. Germline-derived CDR1 and CDR2 are MNHEY and SMNVEV (reference sequence). CDR3 sequence: CASSFDRARDTQYF. The CDR3 region has the DNA TGTGCCAGCAGTTTTGACAGGGCCAGAGATACGCAGTATTTT.

This clonotype has a count of ten or more. This rearrangement joins TRBV6-1 to TRBJ2-1; TRBD2 matches 10 bases. CDR3 length equals 15 residues. The V and J ends lost 5 bases and 6 bases, in that order; junction bases with no gene match: 7. Germline V gene lookup returns CDR1 MNHNS and CDR2 SASEGT. In DNA, the CDR3 is TGTGCCAGCAGTCTGGAACTAGCGGGATCCAATGAGCAGTTCTTC. Its protein is CASSLELAGSNEQFF.

This clonotype was seen ten or more times. The rearrangement links TRBV28 to TRBJ1-2; no reliable D call. This CDR3 region has 14 residues. The V end lost 3 bases, the J end lost 4 bases, and 12 bases lay between the germline ends. CDR1 MDHEN and CDR2 SYDVKM come from the germline V gene. As DNA, the CDR3 is TGTGCCAGCAGTTTGGGTTGGACGGCCTATGGCTACACCTTC. Translated, it gives CASSLGWTAYGYTF.

The chain has TRBV29-1 and TRBJ1-1; no clear D gene. Trimming removed 5 bases from V and 0 bases from J, with 16 bases in between. Germline CDR1 SQVTM, CDR2 ANQGSEA. The CDR3 contains 15 residues. Here the CDR3 DNA reads TGCAGCGTTCGGGGATCACATATTATGAACACTGAAGCTTTCTTT. It translates to CSVRGSHIMNTEAFF.

This clonotype was recorded many times. The V gene is TRBV28, the J gene TRBJ2-7, with 7 bases identical to TRBD1. The CDR3 is 14 amino acids. J gave up 5 bases and V 5 bases, and 9 bases lay outside the gene matches. Per germline, CDR1 MDHEN and CDR2 SYDVKM. The CDR3 here is CASSPHRGTDEQYF. The DNA of the CDR3 is TGTGCCAGCAGTCCCCACAGGGGAACCGACGAGCAGTACTTC.

Worth noting for this clonotype: A much more abundant neighbour one base away suggests this may be a read error. The chain links TRBV6-1 to TRBJ1-1; a possible D gene is TRBD1 (6 bases). The CDR3 totals 14 residues. The germline V gene encodes CDR1 MNHNS and CDR2 SASEGT. The V and J ends lost 7 bases and 0 bases respectively, with 12 bases between them. The CDR3 DNA sequence: TGTGCCAGCATCCCGACAGGTTTGAACACTGAAGCTTTCTTT. Protein: CASIPTGLNTEAFF.